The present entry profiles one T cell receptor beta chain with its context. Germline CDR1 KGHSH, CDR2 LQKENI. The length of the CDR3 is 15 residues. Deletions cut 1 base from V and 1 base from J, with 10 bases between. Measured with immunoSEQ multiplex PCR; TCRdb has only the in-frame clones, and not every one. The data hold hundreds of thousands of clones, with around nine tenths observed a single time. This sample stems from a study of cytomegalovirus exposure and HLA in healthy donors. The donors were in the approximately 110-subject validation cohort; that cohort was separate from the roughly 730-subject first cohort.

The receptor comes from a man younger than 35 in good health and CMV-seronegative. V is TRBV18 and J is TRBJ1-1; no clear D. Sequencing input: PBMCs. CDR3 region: CASSPLRGGNTEAFF. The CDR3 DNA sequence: TGTGCCAGCTCACCACTTCGGGGTGGGAACACTGAAGCTTTCTTT.